The 8 T cell receptor beta chains reported below all come from one sample, sequenced in a study of CD8 T cells in Susac syndrome. cDNA came from roughly 0.53 to 1 ug RNA primed by random hexamers. TCRdb passed the immunoSEQ multiplex PCR reads through MiXCR, listing each CDR3 protein once. The repertoire consists of 350,000 to 550,000 distinct CDR3 sequences, with 85% occurring once and the leading ten covering roughly 0.11%. The specimen was CD8+ T cells from PBMCs. Receptors originate from a human donor with multiple sclerosis.

The chain combines TRBV3-1 with TRBJ2-3; TRBD2 aligns across 10 bases. V was pared by 0 bases and J by 3 bases, with 15 bases of the junction left unmatched. There are 20 residues in the CDR3. Germline V lookup: CDR1 LGHDT, CDR2 YNNKEL (reference sequence). The chain's CDR3 is CASSQETATSGQQGTDTQYF. The CDR3 DNA sequence: TGTGCCAGCAGCCAAGAGACGGCGACTAGCGGGCAACAAGGAACAGATACGCAGTATTTT.

This clonotype was seen once. The chain carries TRBV4-1 and TRBJ2-1; the D call may be TRBD1 or TRBD2 (5 bases each). Per the germline V gene, CDR1 is MGHRA and CDR2 is YSYEKL. The CDR3 sequence is 18 residues long. V lost 0 bases to trimming and J lost 0 bases, with 15 bases between them. The CDR3 region has the DNA TGCGCCAGCAGCCAAGATTGGTCGGTTGGGGGCTCCTACAATGAGCAGTTCTTC. It codes for CASSQDWSVGGSYNEQFF.

This chain uses TRBV30 with TRBJ2-7; 7 bases are a match to TRBD2. Germline-derived CDR1 and CDR2 are GTSNPN and SVGIG (reference sequence). After removal of 1 base from V and 3 bases from J, the junction contained 6 bases not matched to a gene. The CDR3 runs 14 residues. The CDR3 region has the DNA TGTGCCTGGAGTGCGGGGGGAGAGCTCTACGAGCAGTACTTC. Protein: CAWSAGGELYEQYF.

This chain joins TRBV27 and TRBJ2-7, with 7 bases identical to TRBD2. V lost 4 bases and J lost 5; bases outside the gene matches: 8. In germline, CDR1 is MNHEY, CDR2 SMNVEV (reference sequence). CDR3 length equals 14 residues. CDR3 coding DNA: TGTGCCAGCAGTTCAGGCGGGAGCTGGGACGAGCAGTACTTC. Its translation: CASSSGGSWDEQYF.

The chain couples TRBV7-6 to TRBJ1-1; D unresolved. From germline, CDR1 is SGHVS and CDR2 FNYEAQ. The CDR3 is made up of 14 amino acids. V was pared by 0 bases and J by 1 base, with 6 bases between. CDR3 residues: CASSLALENTEAFF. DNA for the CDR3: TGTGCCAGCAGCTTAGCGTTGGAGAACACTGAAGCTTTCTTT.

This clonotype was counted a single time. V gene TRBV5-5 combines with J gene TRBJ1-4; 7 bases fit TRBD1. The CDR3 is 15 amino acids. Germline V gene lookup returns CDR1 SGHKS and CDR2 YYEKEE (reference sequence). The V and J ends lost 0 bases and 7 bases, in that order; junction bases with no gene match: 6. The CDR3 is CASSLDRGSGEKLFF. DNA of the CDR3: TGTGCCAGCAGCTTGGACAGGGGATCAGGTGAAAAACTGTTTTTT.

The V gene is TRBV28, the J gene TRBJ2-1; D perhaps matches TRBD1 (5 bases). V lost 3 bases and J 0 bases, leaving 9 bases between the germline ends. In germline, CDR1 is MDHEN, CDR2 SYDVKM. The CDR3 runs 15 residues. This chain's CDR3 is CASSFRAYSYNEQFF. CDR3 nucleotides: TGTGCCAGCAGTTTCAGGGCCTACTCCTACAATGAGCAGTTCTTC.

The J gene is TRBJ2-7, the V gene TRBV4-1; D possibly corresponds to TRBD1 (6 bases). The V gene's germline CDR1 is MGHRA and CDR2 YSYEKL. The CDR3 is 16 residues long. Trimming took off 0 bases at V and 3 bases at J, with 15 bases between the two ends. The CDR3 region has the DNA TGCGCCAGCAGCCAAGATCATCAAGGGGGAAGCTACGAGCAGTACTTC. Translated, it gives CASSQDHQGGSYEQYF.